This TCR beta chain was found in a study of HIV-infected patients and healthy controls. Findings and limits, study-wide: Eight alpha and eight beta V genes differed significantly in mean usage between HIV-infected patients and controls.

cDNA was made from 500 ng RNA using alpha and beta constant primers. Alpha and beta chain libraries were made separately by chain-specific third strand synthesis with multiplexing indices. TCRdb ran MiXCR on the 5' RACE reads and lists one entry per CDR3 protein. The sample has more than 15,000 distinct CDR3 sequences; 8% to 10% are singletons. Follow-up blood was drawn about 14 weeks, roughly three months, after antiretroviral therapy began. All unsorted peripheral T cells were captured because whole blood was used without fractionation. This clonotype was seen ten or more times. Its target is not known. CDR3 size: 12 residues. Trimming took off 5 bases at V and 5 bases at J, with 7 bases between the two ends. The germline V gene encodes CDR1 MDHEN and CDR2 SYDVKM.

Material: blood, obtained during antiretroviral therapy. This TCR came from an adult with HIV infection. The rearrangement joins TRBV28 to TRBJ1-5; no clear D. CDR3 residues: CASSIRYQPQHF. CDR3 nucleotides: TGTGCCAGCAGTATCCGATATCAGCCCCAGCATTTT.